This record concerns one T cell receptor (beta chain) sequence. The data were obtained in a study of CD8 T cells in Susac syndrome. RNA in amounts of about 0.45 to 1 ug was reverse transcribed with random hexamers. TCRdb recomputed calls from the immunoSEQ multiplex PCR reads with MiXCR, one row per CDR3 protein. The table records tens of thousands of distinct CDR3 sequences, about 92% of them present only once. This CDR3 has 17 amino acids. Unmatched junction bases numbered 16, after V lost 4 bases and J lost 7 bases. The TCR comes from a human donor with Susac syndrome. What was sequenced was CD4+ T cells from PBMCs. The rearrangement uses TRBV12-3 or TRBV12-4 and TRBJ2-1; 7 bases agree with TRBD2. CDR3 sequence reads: CASSSGLGREKTNEQFF. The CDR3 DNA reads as TGTGCCAGCAGTTCTGGGCTCGGGCGGGAGAAGACGAATGAGCAGTTCTTC.